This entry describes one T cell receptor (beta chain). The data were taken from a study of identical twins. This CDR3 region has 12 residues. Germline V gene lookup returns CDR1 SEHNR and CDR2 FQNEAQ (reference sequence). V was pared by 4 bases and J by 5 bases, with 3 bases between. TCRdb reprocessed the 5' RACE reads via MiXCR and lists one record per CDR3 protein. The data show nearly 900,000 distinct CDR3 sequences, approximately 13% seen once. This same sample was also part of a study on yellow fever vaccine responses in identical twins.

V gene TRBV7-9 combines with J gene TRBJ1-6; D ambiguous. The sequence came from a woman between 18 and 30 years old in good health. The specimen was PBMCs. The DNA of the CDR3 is TGTGCCAGCAGCTGGGATAATTCACCCCTCCACTTT. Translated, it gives CASSWDNSPLHF.